This T cell receptor (beta chain) was retrieved from a study of control samples from healthy donors and cancer patients. Sequenced by immunoSEQ multiplex PCR; TCRdb stores in-frame clones only, minus some. The repertoire consists of some 140,000 clones, with approximately 90% occurring once and the leading ten covering around 10%. The V gene end was trimmed by 2 bases and the J gene end by 5 bases; junction bases not matched to a gene: 1. The germline V gene encodes CDR1 MNHEY and CDR2 SVGEGT. The CDR3 covers 15 residues. The sequence came from a woman in her 30s in good health. The chain has TRBV6-2 or TRBV6-3 and TRBJ2-2, with TRBD1 identical over 11 bases. The sequencing input was blood. CDR3 in DNA: TGTGCCAGCAGTTACCGGGACAGGGGGACCGGGGAGCTGTTTTTT. Amino acids: CASSYRDRGTGELFF.